This is a list of T cell receptor beta chains from one sample in a study of blood T cell repertoires in COVID-19. Profiling relied on immunoSEQ multiplex PCR, and the TCRdb table lists in-frame clones only, not all of them. The top ten hold 30% to 45% of the sample, which has 70,000 to 85,000 clones, about 83% seen once. Sequenced: peripheral blood. These TCRs come from an elderly man with active or convalescent COVID-19. The CDR3 runs from the conserved cysteine through the conserved F or W. The order of the fields is J gene, D gene, V gene, clone size, CDR3 DNA, CDR3 protein. A D gene is named only where the DNA matches it firmly. The size of a clone is reported for some rows only, either as once, few or many, or as a class for expanded clones.

j_call: TRBJ2-5
d_call: TRBD1
v_call: TRBV18
clone_size: .
cdr3_nt: TGTGCCAGCTCACCCTCGACAGGGAAAGAGACCCAGTACTTC
cdr3_aa: CASSPSTGKETQYF

j_call: TRBJ2-7
d_call: TRBD1
v_call: TRBV27
clone_size: .
cdr3_nt: TGTGCCAGCACTTGCGGTGTCGGGGGCCGGGACAGGGGTTTTCACGCCAGCTCCTACGAGCAGTACTTC
cdr3_aa: CASTCGVGGRDRGFHASSYEQYF

j_call: TRBJ2-3
d_call: TRBD2
v_call: TRBV27
clone_size: .
cdr3_nt: TGTGCCAGCAGTTTACGGGGACTAGAAGTCACAGATACGCAGTATTTT
cdr3_aa: CASSLRGLEVTDTQYF

j_call: TRBJ1-1
d_call: .
v_call: TRBV7-8
clone_size: .
cdr3_nt: TGTGCCAGCAGCTTAGAGAGGCTGAACACTGAAGCTTTCTTT
cdr3_aa: CASSLERLNTEAFF

j_call: TRBJ1-1
d_call: TRBD1
v_call: TRBV6-6
clone_size: .
cdr3_nt: TGTGCCAGCAGACCCGGGACAGGGGTGGGTACTGAAGCTTTCTTT
cdr3_aa: CASRPGTGVGTEAFF

j_call: TRBJ1-1
d_call: .
v_call: TRBV11-3
clone_size: .
cdr3_nt: TGTGCCAGCAGCTTAGAACAGAACACTGAAGCTTTCTTT
cdr3_aa: CASSLEQNTEAFF

j_call: TRBJ1-1
d_call: .
v_call: TRBV11-2
clone_size: .
cdr3_nt: TGTGCCAGCAGCTTAGGGACCAGGGGCTCTTACACTGAAGCTTTCTTT
cdr3_aa: CASSLGTRGSYTEAFF

j_call: TRBJ1-2
d_call: .
v_call: TRBV7-9
clone_size: .
cdr3_nt: TGTGCCAGCAGCTTAGGCTCGGGATTCGGCTATGGCTACACCTTC
cdr3_aa: CASSLGSGFGYGYTF

j_call: TRBJ1-3
d_call: .
v_call: TRBV2
clone_size: .
cdr3_nt: TGTGCCAGCAGTGGAGGGATGGGAGGAAACACCATATATTTT
cdr3_aa: CASSGGMGGNTIYF

j_call: TRBJ2-1
d_call: .
v_call: TRBV4-1
clone_size: .
cdr3_nt: TGCGCCAGCAGCCACCCTCCGACAGGGACTTACAATGAGCAGTTCTTC
cdr3_aa: CASSHPPTGTYNEQFF

j_call: TRBJ2-7
d_call: TRBD2
v_call: TRBV6-1
clone_size: .
cdr3_nt: TGTGCCAGCAGTGAAGGGGAAGCGGGAGCAGCCTACGAGCAGTACTTC
cdr3_aa: CASSEGEAGAAYEQYF

j_call: TRBJ2-7
d_call: TRBD2
v_call: TRBV10-1
clone_size: .
cdr3_nt: TGCGCCAGCGGGCGGGGGTACGAGCAGTACTTC
cdr3_aa: CASGRGYEQYF

j_call: TRBJ1-6
d_call: .
v_call: TRBV12-5
clone_size: .
cdr3_nt: TGTGCTAGTGGTTTGGTACCAACCCGGGGTTCACCCCTCCACTTT
cdr3_aa: CASGLVPTRGSPLHF

j_call: TRBJ2-2
d_call: .
v_call: TRBV11-2
clone_size: .
cdr3_nt: TGTGCCAGCAGCTTAGTACGGGGCACCGGGGAGCTGTTTTTT
cdr3_aa: CASSLVRGTGELFF

j_call: TRBJ1-4
d_call: TRBD1
v_call: TRBV28
clone_size: .
cdr3_nt: TGTGCCAGCAGGCAACAGGGGTTGGTGCGAGAAAAACTGTTTTTT
cdr3_aa: CASRQQGLVREKLFF

j_call: TRBJ2-2
d_call: TRBD1
v_call: TRBV5-1
clone_size: once
cdr3_nt: TGCGCCAGCAGCCTGCATCCGGGACAGGGGAACACCGGGGAGCTGTTTTTT
cdr3_aa: CASSLHPGQGNTGELFF

j_call: TRBJ2-2
d_call: TRBD2
v_call: TRBV27
clone_size: .
cdr3_nt: TGTGCCAGCAGTCCCGCGGGGGTAGGAACCGGGGAGCTGTTTTTT
cdr3_aa: CASSPAGVGTGELFF

j_call: TRBJ2-2
d_call: TRBD2
v_call: TRBV7-9
clone_size: .
cdr3_nt: TGTGCCAGCAGCCCGCCGGGACTAGCGACCGGCGGGGAGCTGTTTTTT
cdr3_aa: CASSPPGLATGGELFF

j_call: TRBJ1-2
d_call: TRBD1
v_call: TRBV4-1
clone_size: .
cdr3_nt: TGCGCCAGCAGCCAAGATTTGGGCAGGGGGTTCTATGGCTACACCTTC
cdr3_aa: CASSQDLGRGFYGYTF

j_call: TRBJ1-2
d_call: TRBD1
v_call: TRBV5-1
clone_size: .
cdr3_nt: TGCGCCAGCAGCTTGGCCTCCGACAGGGCCCAAGTCTATGGCTACACCTTC
cdr3_aa: CASSLASDRAQVYGYTF

j_call: TRBJ2-7
d_call: TRBD2
v_call: TRBV5-4
clone_size: few
cdr3_nt: TGTGCCAGCAGCTTGAAACTAGCGGCCTCCTACGAGCAGTACTTC
cdr3_aa: CASSLKLAASYEQYF

j_call: TRBJ1-1
d_call: .
v_call: TRBV11-2
clone_size: .
cdr3_nt: TGTGCCAGCAGCTTGGCTCAGTTGAACACTGAAGCTTTCTTT
cdr3_aa: CASSLAQLNTEAFF

j_call: TRBJ2-1
d_call: .
v_call: TRBV4-1
clone_size: .
cdr3_nt: TGCGCCAGCAGCCTCAATCAGGGGAGCTCCTACAATGAGCAGTTCTTC
cdr3_aa: CASSLNQGSSYNEQFF

j_call: TRBJ1-2
d_call: .
v_call: TRBV5-4
clone_size: .
cdr3_nt: TGTGCCAGCAGACGGACCGGGGGTGTGGTTGGCTACACCTTC
cdr3_aa: CASRRTGGVVGYTF

j_call: TRBJ1-6
d_call: .
v_call: TRBV6-5
clone_size: .
cdr3_nt: TGTGCCAGCAGCTCTGTCCTGAATTCACCCCTCCACTTT
cdr3_aa: CASSSVLNSPLHF

j_call: TRBJ1-1
d_call: .
v_call: TRBV11-1
clone_size: .
cdr3_nt: TGTGCCAGCAGCTACAGGGAGAACACTGAAGCTTTCTTT
cdr3_aa: CASSYRENTEAFF

j_call: TRBJ1-6
d_call: .
v_call: TRBV7-2
clone_size: many
cdr3_nt: TGTGCCAGCAGCTTAAGGGTGGCAGGGATGTCCTATAATTCACCCCTCCACTTT
cdr3_aa: CASSLRVAGMSYNSPLHF

j_call: TRBJ1-1
d_call: .
v_call: TRBV6-1
clone_size: .
cdr3_nt: TGTGCCAGCAGTGAGGGGCGGAACACTGAAGCTTTCTTT
cdr3_aa: CASSEGRNTEAFF

j_call: TRBJ1-5
d_call: TRBD1
v_call: TRBV28
clone_size: .
cdr3_nt: TGTGCCAGCACCCCAGGGGGCGACAATCAGCCCCAGCATTTT
cdr3_aa: CASTPGGDNQPQHF

j_call: TRBJ2-1
d_call: TRBD1
v_call: TRBV23-1
clone_size: once
cdr3_nt: TGCGCCAGCAGTCTGACAGGGGGGTACTACAATGAGCAGTTCTTC
cdr3_aa: CASSLTGGYYNEQFF

j_call: TRBJ1-2
d_call: TRBD1
v_call: TRBV27
clone_size: .
cdr3_nt: TGTGCCAGCAGAACAACCGGGACAGGGTTTGGCTACACCTTC
cdr3_aa: CASRTTGTGFGYTF

j_call: TRBJ2-7
d_call: .
v_call: TRBV27
clone_size: .
cdr3_nt: TGTGCCAGCCAGAAACCAGCGGGCCCTTCCTACGAGCAGTACTTC
cdr3_aa: CASQKPAGPSYEQYF

j_call: TRBJ1-2
d_call: TRBD1
v_call: TRBV19
clone_size: .
cdr3_nt: TGTGCCAGTAGTGGACAGGGCATTGGCTACACCTTC
cdr3_aa: CASSGQGIGYTF

j_call: TRBJ2-7
d_call: TRBD1
v_call: TRBV12-3/TRBV12-4
clone_size: .
cdr3_nt: TGTGCCAGCACCATGACAGGGGGCTACGAGCAGTACTTC
cdr3_aa: CASTMTGGYEQYF

j_call: TRBJ2-3
d_call: .
v_call: TRBV4-1
clone_size: .
cdr3_nt: TGCGCCAGCAGCCAACGGACTTTAGATACGCAGTATTTT
cdr3_aa: CASSQRTLDTQYF

j_call: TRBJ2-7
d_call: TRBD2
v_call: TRBV27
clone_size: .
cdr3_nt: TGTGCCAGCAGTCCTGGGACTAGCGGGATGAAGCAGTACTTC
cdr3_aa: CASSPGTSGMKQYF

j_call: TRBJ2-3
d_call: TRBD1
v_call: TRBV5-1
clone_size: .
cdr3_nt: TGCGCCAGCAGCTTGAGTGGGACAGGGCAAGATACGCAGTATTTT
cdr3_aa: CASSLSGTGQDTQYF

j_call: TRBJ1-1
d_call: .
v_call: TRBV19
clone_size: .
cdr3_nt: TGTGCCAGTAGTTGGGGGGTTTCCACTGAAGCTTTCTTT
cdr3_aa: CASSWGVSTEAFF

j_call: TRBJ1-2
d_call: TRBD1
v_call: TRBV4-1
clone_size: .
cdr3_nt: TGCGCCAGCAGCCCTGACCGGACAGGGCGCTATGGCTACACCTTC
cdr3_aa: CASSPDRTGRYGYTF

j_call: TRBJ2-6
d_call: TRBD2
v_call: TRBV6-5
clone_size: .
cdr3_nt: TGTGCCAGCAGTTACTCGAGCGGGGCTGGGGCCAACGTCCTGACTTTC
cdr3_aa: CASSYSSGAGANVLTF

j_call: TRBJ2-3
d_call: TRBD2
v_call: TRBV3-1/TRBV3-2
clone_size: .
cdr3_nt: TGTGCCAGCAGCCCGCGGGAGGGCCGAGATACGCAGTATTTT
cdr3_aa: CASSPREGRDTQYF